The entry below gives a single T cell receptor (beta chain) sequence along with its context. The data stem from a study of blood T cell repertoires in COVID-19. For the study at large: PBMCs, B-cell-depleted T cells, or T cells provided the cDNA or gDNA that made up the material.

Germline V CDR1 and CDR2: MNHNY, SVGAGI (reference sequence). Trimming at V came to 5 bases and at J to 6 bases, leaving 12 bases not matched to a gene. CDR3 length: 16 residues. Assay: immunoSEQ multiplex PCR; the TCRdb copy retains only in-frame clones and omits some. The sample holds about 250,000 clones, 65% to 90% seen once. Sequenced sample: peripheral blood. This chain connects TRBV6-6 to TRBJ1-5; 8 nucleotides align to TRBD1. This TCR came from a woman in her seventies with acute or convalescent COVID-19. CDR3 loop: CASSARMGQVGQPQHF. In DNA, the CDR3 is TGTGCCAGCAGTGCCCGGATGGGACAGGTGGGTCAGCCCCAGCATTTT.